The source of this T cell receptor beta chain is a study of identical twins' blood T cells. Broader study findings: Each donor's most abundant TCRbeta clonotypes shared more CDR3 sequences with her twin than unrelated donors.

With regard to this clonotype: The antigen is unknown.

TCR cDNA libraries were made from RNA using a previously described, modified protocol. TCRdb re-derived calls from the 5' RACE reads in MiXCR, one entry per CDR3 protein. The sample holds a few hundred thousand distinct CDR3 sequences, over 25% seen once. The sequence was collected from a woman aged 18 to 55 in good health. Sequenced input: PBMCs.

DNA for the CDR3: TGCGCCAGCAGCTTAGAAGGGAGGTCCACCGGGGAGCTGTTTTTT. It yields the protein CASSLEGRSTGELFF. V usage is TRBV5-1 and J usage is TRBJ2-2; perhaps TRBD2 as D (6 bases). Germline-derived CDR1 and CDR2 are SGHRS and YFSETQ. The CDR3 loop spans 15 amino acids. Trimming pared 2 bases from V and 4 bases from J, leaving 12 bases between.